The clone carrying this T cell receptor beta chain was detected only once. Its antigen is undetermined. Patients aged 18 to 65 had newly diagnosed hyperthyroidism that had lasted under 2 months. The data were obtained in a study of T cells in Graves' hyperthyroidism and ophthalmopathy. Regions amplified from RNA transcripts were the TCR beta CDR3 regions. An initial round of RT-PCR targeting the TCR CDR3 relied on the HTBI primer set. TCRdb passed the multiplex PCR reads through MiXCR, listing each CDR3 protein once. This sample has about 400,000 distinct CDR3 sequences, with 15% to 19% found just once. Study-level results: In the blood, most expanded thyroid clonotypes above 0.001 appeared as well. Ophthalmopathy, as predicted by the model, came a median around 6 months after the prediction.

From germline, CDR1 is MNHEY and CDR2 SMNVEV (reference sequence). The CDR3 consists of 16 residues. Between the trimmed V and J ends, which lost 7 bases and 0 bases, there was a span of 18 bases. Sequenced sample: blood. This sequence originates from a woman aged 18-29 years with Graves' hyperthyroidism. The rearrangement uses TRBV27 and TRBJ1-1, with a possible D match to TRBD1 (5 bases). CDR3 nucleotide sequence: TGTGCCAGCAAGTCCGTAACAGGCGGTATGAACACTGAAGCTTTCTTT. Translation gives CASKSVTGGMNTEAFF.